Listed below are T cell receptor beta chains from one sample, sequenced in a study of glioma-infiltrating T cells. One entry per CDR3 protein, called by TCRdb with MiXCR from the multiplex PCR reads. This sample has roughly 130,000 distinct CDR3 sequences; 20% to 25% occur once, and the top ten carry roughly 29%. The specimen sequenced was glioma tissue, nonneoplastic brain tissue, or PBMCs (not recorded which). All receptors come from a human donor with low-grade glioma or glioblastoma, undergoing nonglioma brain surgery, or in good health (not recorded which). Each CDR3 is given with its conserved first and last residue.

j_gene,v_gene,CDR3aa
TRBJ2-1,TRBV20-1,CSAREGTSGRYNEQFF
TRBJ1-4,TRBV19,CASRTVEKLFF
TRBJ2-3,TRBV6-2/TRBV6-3,CASSWGASGDTQYF
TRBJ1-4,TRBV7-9,CASSLTPTNEKLFF
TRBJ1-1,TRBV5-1,CASSPQTVNTEAFF
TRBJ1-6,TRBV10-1,CASSEGHSPLHF
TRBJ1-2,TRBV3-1,CASSRGDYGYTF
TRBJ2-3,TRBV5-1,CASSPTAGNSRDTQYF
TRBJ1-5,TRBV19,CASRGNRFQDQPQHF
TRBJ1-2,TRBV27,CASSQGTGGIYGYTF
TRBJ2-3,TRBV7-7,CASSHNKPDTQYF